A single sample is the source of the 10 T cell receptor beta chains below, sequenced in a study of shared clonotypes between healthy human individuals (TCRdb year 2020). For the CD8 naive samples, CD45RO-negative cells were positively selected for CCR7, yielding a CD45RA+CCR7+ population from which TemRA cells were excluded. Library method: the immunoSEQ multiplex PCR assay. TCRdb's version of the immuneACCESS table is confined to in-frame rearrangements and falls short of the full clone set. An unresolved V gene accounts for under half of the shortfall where checked; the remainder is of unknown origin. This sample has millions of clones in its table, and 90% to 95% of those were observed once. The ten largest clones capture roughly 1.8% of the sample. The sequenced sample was naive CD8+ T cells from PBMCs. The sample's cell subset or site label, in plain terms: CD45RA+CCR7+. All receptors derive from a man aged 18 to 30 in good health. Some clones in this sample may be carry-over from other donors' samples.

The chain recombines TRBV7-9 with TRBJ2-5, with 8 bases that match TRBD2. The CDR3 is 14 amino acids. V lost 7 bases, J lost 5 bases, and 9 bases stayed unmatched. Germline loops: CDR1 SEHNR, CDR2 FQNEAQ (reference sequence). The CDR3 nucleotides read TGTGCCAGCACCGCGGGGACTAGTGAGGAGACCCAGTACTTC. Its translation: CASTAGTSEETQYF. The whole variable domain, filled in from reference TRBV7-9 and TRBJ2-5, reads DTGVSQNPRHKITKRGQNVTFRCDPISEHNRLYWYRQTLGQGPEFLTYFQNEAQLEKSRLLSDRFSAERPKGSFSTLEIQRTEQGDSAMYLCASTAGTSEETQYFGPGTRLLVL.

The rearrangement joins TRBV21-1 to TRBJ2-5. TRBV21-1 is recorded as a pseudogene. This CDR3 comprises 12 residues. Here the CDR3 reads CASPPGDETQYF. The CDR3 coding sequence is TGTGCCAGCCCCCCCGGTGACGAGACCCAGTACTTC.

The chain uses TRBV28 and TRBJ1-2; no definite D call. The CDR3 covers 14 residues. Germline V CDR1 and CDR2: MDHEN, SYDVKM. Trimming cost V 3 bases and J 6 bases, with 14 bases left between them. The DNA for the CDR3 is TGTGCCAGCAGTTTGCCCTACGTTGGGGATGGCTACACCTTC. This translates into CASSLPYVGDGYTF.

The chain links TRBV28 to TRBJ2-7; unclear D gene. Between the trimmed V and J ends, which lost 5 bases and 2 bases, there was a span of 22 bases. The CDR3 spans 17 residues. Germline CDR1 reads MDHEN; CDR2 reads SYDVKM. The CDR3 spells CASSPIESAVGTYEQYF. As DNA, the CDR3 is TGTGCCAGCAGTCCGATAGAGTCGGCGGTGGGCACCTACGAGCAGTACTTC. The full variable domain, its missing parts supplied by reference TRBV28 and TRBJ2-7, is DVKVTQSSRYLVKRTGEKVFLECVQDMDHENMFWYRQDPGLGLRLIYFSYDVKMKEKGDIPEGYSVSREKKERFSLILESASTNQTSMYLCASSPIESAVGTYEQYFGPGTRLTVT.

The chain has TRBV28 and TRBJ2-7; no clear D gene. Trimming removed 6 bases from V and 3 bases from J, with 15 bases in between. The CDR3 totals 14 residues. The germline CDR1 and CDR2 sequences are MDHEN and SYDVKM. CDR3 region: CASSSSRTLYEQYF. CDR3 nucleotide sequence: TGTGCCAGCAGCTCCTCCAGAACCCTCTACGAGCAGTACTTC.

V is TRBV27 and J is TRBJ1-5; no reliable D call. V shed 3 bases and J shed 0 bases, with 6 bases lying between them. Germline CDR1 MNHEY, CDR2 SMNVEV (reference sequence). The CDR3 is made up of 14 amino acids. CDR3 sequence: CASSFGHSNQPQHF. CDR3 sequence (DNA): TGTGCCAGCAGTTTCGGGCATAGCAATCAGCCCCAGCATTTT.

For this clone: This same CDR3 is encoded by further DNA sequences in the sample. V is TRBV7-9 and J is TRBJ1-5; D gene uncertain. Trimming pared 1 base from V and 2 bases from J, leaving 6 bases between. Germline values: CDR1 SEHNR, CDR2 FQNEAQ (reference sequence). The CDR3 loop spans 14 amino acids. This CDR3 reads CASSLGSGNQPQHF. The CDR3 DNA reads as TGTGCCAGCAGCTTAGGGTCGGGCAATCAGCCCCAGCATTTT.

The J gene is TRBJ2-7, the V gene TRBV10-2; D is possibly TRBD1 or TRBD2 (5 bases each). The length of the CDR3 is 14 residues. The V end lost 7 bases, the J end lost 4 bases, and 17 bases lay between the germline ends. Germline V gene lookup returns CDR1 WSHSY and CDR2 SAAADI. The CDR3 DNA sequence: TGCGCCAGCACCCGACAGCTAGCTGAATACGAGCAGTACTTC. Residues: CASTRQLAEYEQYF.

This chain connects TRBV28 to TRBJ1-2; D is uncertain. The CDR3 has 14 amino acids. CDR1 is MDHEN, CDR2 SYDVKM, per germline. Trimming took 6 bases from V and 4 from J, leaving 15 bases between them. Here the CDR3 reads CASSLDGPIYGYTF. DNA for the CDR3: TGTGCCAGCAGCCTCGACGGACCGATCTATGGCTACACCTTC.

About this clone: Relative to the germline gene, one junction end is altered; a read error may explain this. This chain connects TRBV5-1 to TRBJ2-5; no firm D call. The CDR3 is made up of 13 amino acids. Germline V lookup: CDR1 SGHRS, CDR2 YFSETQ. As DNA, the CDR3 is TGCGCCAGCAGCTTGGGGGCGCGAGAGGCCCAGTACTTC. Translated: CASSLGAREAQYF. Looking up the rest from reference TRBV5-1 and TRBJ2-5 gives the full variable domain: KAGVTQTPRYLIKTRGQQVTLSCSPISGHRSVSWYQQTPGQGLQFLFEYFSETQRNKGNFPGRFSGRQFSNSRSEMNVSTLELGDSALYLCASSLGAREAQYFGPGTRLLVL.